This T cell receptor (beta chain) was obtained from a study of OX40 agonist ivuxolimab in advanced cancers. Germline V lookup: CDR1 SGHAT, CDR2 FQNNGV. The V end lost 2 bases, the J end lost 2 bases, and 9 bases lay between the germline ends. The CDR3 has 14 residues. The protocol was immunoSEQ multiplex PCR, while the TCRdb copy is restricted to in-frame clones and leaves out a portion. The sample holds about 51,000 clones; around 77% are singletons and the top ten take around 2%. This receptor was obtained from an adult with an advanced solid tumor such as melanoma, head and neck, liver or kidney cancer. The input for sequencing was CD4+ or CD8+ T cells sorted from blood, taken in a trial of the OX40 agonist ivuxolimab. The chain joins TRBV11-2 to TRBJ1-2; maybe TRBD1 (6 bases). CDR3 loop: CASSLSTGNYGYTF. The CDR3 DNA reads TGTGCCAGCAGCTTAAGTACAGGGAACTATGGCTACACCTTC.